This TCR beta chain comes out of a study of T cell responses to AZD1222 COVID-19 vaccine. The data were produced by immunoSEQ multiplex PCR, yet TCRdb's version contains in-frame clones alone and is incomplete. The data contain around 190,000 clones, approximately 86% of them singletons. Concerning this clone itself: Its matching antigen is unknown.

This CDR3 region has 17 residues. Unmatched junction bases numbered 5, after V lost 5 bases and J lost 0 bases. Germline V CDR1 and CDR2: LNHDA, SQIVND (reference sequence). Study-level findings and limits: Donors, mostly white British, included more females; clonal diversity was possibly underestimated. In all cases, repertoires were sampled only after the peak T cell response. Spike-wide coverage was observed for vaccine-associated CD4 TCRs, with dominant responses at 160-218 and 743-854.

The chain carries TRBV19 and TRBJ2-6, with TRBD1 identical over 9 bases. Sequenced here: peripheral blood, sampled on day 0 of AZD1222 vaccination. This clonotype was sampled from an adult in good health. The DNA of the CDR3 is TGTGCCAGTAGTCCAGACAGGGGGAGCTCTGGGGCCAACGTCCTGACTTTC. It encodes CASSPDRGSSGANVLTF.